This TCR beta chain originates from a study of T cell clonotyping in hematopoietic cell transplantation. V was clipped by 5 bases and J by 4 bases, with 14 bases between them. The CDR3 runs to 14 residues. Per germline, CDR1 SGHTA and CDR2 FQGNSA. For this clone: No antigen is known for it.

Sequencing was performed with immunoSEQ multiplex PCR; in TCRdb, only in-frame clones are kept and a portion is missing. The sample holds about 7,100 clones, 98% seen once. Findings and limits, study-wide: At the given depth, recipient repertoires were over 97% de novo clonotypes. Recipient TCR diversity dropped after transplant; expanded clonotypes rose from day 30 to 180.

V and J are TRBV7-2 and TRBJ1-2; D is undetermined. The clonotype was recovered from a male patient aged 55 to 70 who had an allogeneic stem cell transplant from a related donor, so the T cells may come from the graft donor. Some clones in this sample may be carry-over from other donors' samples. The sequenced sample was PBMCs, obtained 30 days after allogeneic stem cell transplant. CDR3 loop: CASSLGGDPYGYTF. CDR3 coding DNA: TGTGCCAGCAGCCTAGGTGGAGATCCCTATGGCTACACCTTC.